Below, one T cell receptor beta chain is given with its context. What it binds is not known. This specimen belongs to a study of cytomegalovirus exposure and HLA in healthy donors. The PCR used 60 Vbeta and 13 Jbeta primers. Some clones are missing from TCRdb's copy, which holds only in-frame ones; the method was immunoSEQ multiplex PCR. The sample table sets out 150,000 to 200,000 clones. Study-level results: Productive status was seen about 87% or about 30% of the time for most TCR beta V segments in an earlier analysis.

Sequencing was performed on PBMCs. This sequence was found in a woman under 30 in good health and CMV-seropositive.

The CDR3 sequence: CASRSGYGYTF. The CDR3 DNA reads TGCGCCAGCAGATCGGGCTATGGCTACACCTTC. The J gene is TRBJ1-2, the V gene TRBV10-2; no clear D. The CDR3 spans 11 residues. The germline gives CDR1 WSHSY, CDR2 SAAADI. Trimming removed 6 bases at V and 4 bases at J, with 6 bases between.